The next 5 T cell receptor beta chains were all read from a single sample in a study of blood T cell repertoires in COVID-19 (dated by TCRdb to 2020 to 2021). Libraries were built with the immunoSEQ multiplex PCR assay. TCRdb took this table from immuneACCESS and kept in-frame rearrangements with V and J called. Such tables lack part of the clones; where checked against another copy, unresolved V genes explain under half of the gap, and the rest is unexplained. Within this sample are 110,000 or so clones, with roughly nine tenths of them counted one time only. The top ten constitute 6% to 9.5% of the sample. The sequencing sample was made of peripheral blood. All receptors derive from a man between 65 and 85 years old who had recovered from COVID-19.

V gene TRBV5-6 combines with J gene TRBJ2-1; TRBD2 matches 12 bases. With V trimmed by 0 bases and J by 9 bases, 4 bases remained unmatched. Germline CDR1 is SGHDT and CDR2 is YYEEEE. The CDR3 runs 15 residues. The CDR3 region has the DNA TGTGCCAGCAGCTTGGGACTAGCGGGAGTGGGTGAGCAGTTCTTC. This encodes CASSLGLAGVGEQFF.

This chain uses TRBV7-9 with TRBJ2-7; 13 bases fit TRBD2. CDR1 and CDR2 (germline): SEHNR, FQNEAQ (reference sequence). V shed 1 base and J 0 bases; nucleotides not matched to a gene: 0. The CDR3 sequence is 16 residues long. The CDR3 region has the DNA TGTGCCAGCAGCTTAGGGACTAGCGGGAGCTCCTACGAGCAGTACTTC. It specifies CASSLGTSGSSYEQYF.

In the case of this clone: In the same sample, other DNA sequences code for this CDR3. This chain joins TRBV7-3 and TRBJ1-1, with D possibly matching TRBD1 (5 bases). V lost 1 base and J 5 bases, leaving 8 bases between the germline ends. Germline V lookup: CDR1 SGHTA, CDR2 FQGTGA. This CDR3 is 13 amino acids long. CDR3 sequence: CASSLRRGTEAFF. In DNA form, the CDR3 reads TGTGCCAGCAGCTTAAGGAGGGGAACTGAAGCTTTCTTT.

The J gene is TRBJ1-3, the V gene TRBV28; no reliable D call. V lost 2 bases to trimming and J lost 1 base, with 6 bases between them. Germline V lookup: CDR1 MDHEN, CDR2 SYDVKM. The CDR3 extends over 14 amino acids. The CDR3 region is CASSLRGSGNTIYF. CDR3 DNA: TGTGCCAGCAGTTTACGGGGATCTGGAAACACCATATATTTT.

The V gene is TRBV10-1, the J gene TRBJ2-2; 9 bases align to TRBD2. The CDR3 is 19 amino acids. The germline CDR1 and CDR2 sequences are WNHNN and SYGVQD (reference sequence). Germline trimming cut 0 bases from V and 5 bases from J; bases unmatched to any gene: 13. CDR3 sequence (DNA): TGCGCCAGCAGTGAGTCCATGCGCGGGAGGGCCAGTCGGACCGGGGAGCTGTTTTTT. Protein sequence: CASSESMRGRASRTGELFF.